This T cell receptor (beta chain) was profiled in a study of technical replicates of blood from a few donors (dated 2017 in TCRdb). The receptor library was made with the immunoSEQ multiplex PCR assay. Held by TCRdb, this immuneACCESS table contains in-frame sequences only and omits some clones. Under half of the omission traces to an unresolved V gene where checked; the cause of the rest is unknown. The sample data list fewer than 65,000 clones, and around nine tenths of these were observed just once. The top ten hold approximately 4.7% of the sample. As concerns this clone: Its antigen is still unknown. The input lacks base qualities; no much larger clone sits a single base away.

The germline V gene (reference sequence) sets CDR1 to SGHKS and CDR2 to YYEKEE. Spanning cysteine to phenylalanine, the CDR3 consists of 13 amino acids. Only the CDR3 region is kept as DNA, spanning 39 bases read in frame from base 1. A distance of 9 bases separates the germline ends of V and J, which lose 2 bases and 4 bases respectively. Sequences were obtained from PBMCs. The TCR comes from a human donor in good health. Some clones in this sample may be carry-over from other donors' samples. The chain uses TRBV5-5 and TRBJ1-1; the D gene remains uncertain. Here the CDR3 is given as CASSLWRATEAFF. In nucleotides, the sequence is TGTGCCAGCAGCTTATGGAGGGCCACTGAAGCTTTCTTT.